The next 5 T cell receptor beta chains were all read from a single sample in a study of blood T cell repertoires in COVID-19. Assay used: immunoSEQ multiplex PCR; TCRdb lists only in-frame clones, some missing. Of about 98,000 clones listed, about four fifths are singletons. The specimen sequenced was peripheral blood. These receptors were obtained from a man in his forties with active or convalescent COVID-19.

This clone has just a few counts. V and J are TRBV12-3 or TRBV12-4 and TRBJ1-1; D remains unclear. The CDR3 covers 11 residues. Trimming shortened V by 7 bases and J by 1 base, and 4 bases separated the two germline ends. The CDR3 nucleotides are TGTGCCAGCACTTGGAACACTGAAGCTTTCTTT. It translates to CASTWNTEAFF.

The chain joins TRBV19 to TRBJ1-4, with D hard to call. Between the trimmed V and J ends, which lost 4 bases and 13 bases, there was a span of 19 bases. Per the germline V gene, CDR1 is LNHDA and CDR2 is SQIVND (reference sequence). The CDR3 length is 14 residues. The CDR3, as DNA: TGTGCCAGTAGTACCCGACCCGCTTCCTGGGCACTGTTTTTT. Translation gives CASSTRPASWALFF.

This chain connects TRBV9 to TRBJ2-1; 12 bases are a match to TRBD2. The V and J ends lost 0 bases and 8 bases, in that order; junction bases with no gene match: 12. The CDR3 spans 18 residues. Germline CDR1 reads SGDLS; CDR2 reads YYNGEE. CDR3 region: CASSVVPSGGAYRHEQFF. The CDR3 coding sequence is TGTGCCAGCAGCGTAGTCCCTAGCGGGGGGGCCTATCGACATGAGCAGTTCTTC.

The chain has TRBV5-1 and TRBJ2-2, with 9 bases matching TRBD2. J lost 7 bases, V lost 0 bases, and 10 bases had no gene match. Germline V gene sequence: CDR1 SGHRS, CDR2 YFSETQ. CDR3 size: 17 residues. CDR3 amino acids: CASSLVPLSGGGGELFF. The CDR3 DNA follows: TGCGCCAGCAGCTTGGTCCCCCTTAGCGGGGGAGGCGGGGAGCTGTTTTTT.

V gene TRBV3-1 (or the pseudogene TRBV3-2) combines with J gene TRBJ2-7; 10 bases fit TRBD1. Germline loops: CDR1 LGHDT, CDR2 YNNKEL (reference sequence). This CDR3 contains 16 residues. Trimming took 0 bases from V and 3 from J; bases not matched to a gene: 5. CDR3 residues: CASSQDSTGGSYEQYF. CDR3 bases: TGTGCCAGCAGCCAAGATTCGACAGGGGGCAGCTACGAGCAGTACTTC.